Presented here are 10 T cell receptor beta chains from one specimen sequenced in a study of control samples from healthy donors and cancer patients. The repertoire was sequenced with immunoSEQ multiplex PCR; TCRdb's copy has only in-frame clones and lacks some. The sample yields approximately 98,000 clones, around 80% seen once. What was sequenced was blood. The receptors here all came from a man younger than 35 in good health.

The chain joins TRBV5-5 to TRBJ1-3; D is unclear. V was trimmed by 3 bases and J by 3 bases, leaving 13 bases between them. The CDR3 is made up of 15 amino acids. Germline-derived CDR1 and CDR2 are SGHKS and YYEKEE (reference sequence). CDR3 bases: TGTGCCAGCAGCTCTTATGGTGGCCTTGGAAACACCATATATTTT. As protein: CASSSYGGLGNTIYF. The whole variable domain, remainder taken from reference TRBV5-5 and TRBJ1-3, is DAGVTQSPTHLIKTRGQQVTLRCSPISGHKSVSWYQQVLGQGPQFIFQYYEKEERGRGNFPDRFSARQFPNYSSELNVNALLLGDSALYLCASSSYGGLGNTIYFGEGSWLTVV.

The V call is TRBV3-1 (or the pseudogene TRBV3-2), the J call TRBJ2-3, with 10 nucleotides matching TRBD2. The CDR3 has 17 residues. Looked up from germline, CDR1 is LGHDT and CDR2 is YNNKEL (reference sequence). J was trimmed by 0 bases and V by 1 base; bases with no gene match: 4. This chain's CDR3 is CASSQGKRGGSTDTQYF. The DNA of the CDR3 is TGTGCCAGCAGCCAAGGGAAGCGGGGGGGTAGCACAGATACGCAGTATTTT.

This rearrangement joins TRBV7-2 to TRBJ1-1; 7 nucleotides agree with TRBD1. CDR3 length: 15 amino acids. V shed 1 base, J shed 7 bases, and the junction held 9 bases outside the gene matches. Germline CDR1 is SGHTA and CDR2 is FQGNSA. The CDR3 region has the DNA TGTGCCAGCAGCTTAGTTCAGGGGGATGTATATGAAGCTTTCTTT. Residues: CASSLVQGDVYEAFF.

V and J are TRBV5-1 and TRBJ2-5; no definite D call. Germline V gene lookup returns CDR1 SGHRS and CDR2 YFSETQ. The CDR3 is 14 residues long. Trimming left V 0 bases short and J 2 bases short, with 8 bases between. The CDR3 DNA sequence: TGCGCCAGCAGCTTGGGCCGAGCACAAGAGACCCAGTACTTC. It translates to CASSLGRAQETQYF.

The chain couples TRBV30 to TRBJ2-3; D gene ambiguous. This CDR3 has 15 residues. The ends were cut back, 0 bases at V and 2 bases at J, with 12 bases in the middle. Germline lookup yields CDR1 GTSNPN and CDR2 SVGIG (reference sequence). As DNA, the CDR3 is TGTGCCTGGAGTGTGGGATGGCTATCCACAGATACGCAGTATTTT. It is translated as CAWSVGWLSTDTQYF.

This clone came up once. The rearrangement uses TRBV5-1 and TRBJ1-3, with TRBD1 matching over 8 bases. V lost 4 bases, J lost 4 bases, and 10 bases stayed unmatched. This CDR3 is built from 16 residues. The V gene's germline CDR1 is SGHRS and CDR2 YFSETQ. The CDR3 coding sequence is TGCGCCAGCAGCCCGTCCCCAGACAGGGGAGGAAACACCATATATTTT. Protein sequence: CASSPSPDRGGNTIYF.

There are a few counts of this clone. The CDR3 sequence: CASSYSRGLGYTF. The CDR3 DNA reads TGTGCCAGCAGTTACTCGAGGGGGCTAGGCTACACCTTC. The genes are TRBV6-5 and TRBJ1-2; 7 bases are shared with TRBD1. Losses at the gene ends were 0 bases for V and 8 bases for J; bases not matched to a gene: 3. Germline V gene sequence: CDR1 MNHEY, CDR2 SVGAGI. This CDR3 contains 13 residues.

This clone was detected once. This CDR3 is CASSFGGWGKKTQYF. The DNA for the CDR3 is TGCGCCAGCAGCTTTGGAGGTTGGGGGAAGAAGACCCAGTACTTC. The genes are TRBV5-1 and TRBJ2-5, with D perhaps assigned TRBD1 or TRBD2 (5 bases each). V lost 2 bases to trimming and J lost 6 bases, with 17 bases between them. The CDR3 covers 15 residues. Germline lookup yields CDR1 SGHRS and CDR2 YFSETQ.

Comment on this clone: This same CDR3 is encoded by further DNA sequences in the sample. V usage is TRBV15 and J usage is TRBJ2-5; a possible D gene is TRBD2 (6 bases). Between the trimmed V and J ends, which lost 3 bases and 0 bases, there was a span of 8 bases. The germline gives CDR1 LNHNV, CDR2 YYDKDF (reference sequence). This CDR3 has 14 residues. Here the CDR3 reads CATSRGDYQETQYF. As DNA, the CDR3 is TGTGCCACCAGCAGGGGGGACTACCAAGAGACCCAGTACTTC.

V usage is TRBV3-1 (or the pseudogene TRBV3-2) and J usage is TRBJ2-3, with 8 bases lining up with TRBD2. This CDR3 contains 14 residues. The germline gives CDR1 LGHDT, CDR2 YNNKEL (reference sequence). After removal of 4 bases from V and 1 base from J, the junction contained 1 base not matched to a gene. The CDR3 DNA sequence: TGTGCCAGCAGCCTCGGGAGGGGCACAGATACGCAGTATTTT. Protein product: CASSLGRGTDTQYF.